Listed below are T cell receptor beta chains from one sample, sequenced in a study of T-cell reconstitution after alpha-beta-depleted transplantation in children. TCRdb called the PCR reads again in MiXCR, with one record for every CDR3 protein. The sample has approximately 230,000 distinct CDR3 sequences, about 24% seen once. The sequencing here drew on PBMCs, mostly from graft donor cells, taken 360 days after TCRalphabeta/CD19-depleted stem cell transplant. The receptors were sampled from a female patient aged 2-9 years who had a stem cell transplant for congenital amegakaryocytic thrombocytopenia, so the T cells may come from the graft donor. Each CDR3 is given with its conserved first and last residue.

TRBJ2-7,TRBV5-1,CASSLGTGDIYEQYF
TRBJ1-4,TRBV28,CASSPLGGGNEKLFF
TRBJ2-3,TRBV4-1,CASSQDGLAGYTDTQYF
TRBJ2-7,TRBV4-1,CASSQASSAGAYEQYF
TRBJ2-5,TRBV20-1,CSARDFAREETQYF
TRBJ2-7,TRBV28,CASSILAGSYEQYF
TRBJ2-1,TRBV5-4,CASSLESYSYNEQFF
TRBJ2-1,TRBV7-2,CASRGLAGDNEQFF
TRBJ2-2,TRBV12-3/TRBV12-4,CASSQSGSLAGELFF
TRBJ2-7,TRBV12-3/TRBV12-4,CASSKNGLAGVNEQYF
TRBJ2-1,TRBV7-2,CASSLASGRGYNEQFF
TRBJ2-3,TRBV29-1,CSALLAGVRISRDTQYF
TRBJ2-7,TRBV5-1,CASSLGDGPYEQYF
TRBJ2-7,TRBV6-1,CASRVPGQGVPEQYF
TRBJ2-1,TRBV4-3,CASSQFWGVNNEQFF
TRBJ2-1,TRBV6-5,CASSYGGEYNEQFF
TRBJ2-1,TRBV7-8,CASSEHLQFYNEQFF
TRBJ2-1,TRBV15,CATSSPVGLAYNEQFF
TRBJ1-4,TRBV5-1,CASSLRGTNEKLFF
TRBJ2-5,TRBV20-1,CSAREGAGETQYF
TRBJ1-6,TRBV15,CATSRDRGSPLHF
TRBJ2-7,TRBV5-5,CASSLIILGLTYEQYF
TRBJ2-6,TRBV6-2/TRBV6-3,CASTLQGIRTGANVLTF